A single sample is the source of the 20 T cell receptor beta chains below, sequenced in a study of regulatory T cells in long-lasting Graves disease. As for time point: persistent/refractory GD, antithyroid drugs over 5 years with positive TRAb. RNA isolated from PBMCs was used to make the TCR library. Combining iRepertoire HTBI primers with Arm-PCR of CDR3 regions, the authors built TCR beta libraries. TCRdb re-called the multiplex PCR reads through MiXCR, storing one row per CDR3 protein. The sample contains roughly 700,000 distinct CDR3 sequences, about 30% of which appear only once. The sequencing here drew on peripheral blood mononuclear cells (PBMCs), taken when the disease was refractory, from a patient treated with antithyroid drugs. All receptors derive from a female donor with Graves disease.

This clonotype was counted at least ten times. The V and J genes are TRBV2 and TRBJ2-1; D may match TRBD1 or TRBD2 (5 bases each). This CDR3 comprises 13 residues. Germline V gene lookup returns CDR1 SNHLY and CDR2 FYNNEI. Trimming took off 4 bases at V and 6 bases at J, with 10 bases between the two ends. CDR3 region: CASSGDRRNEQFF. CDR3 DNA sequence: TGTGCCAGCAGTGGGGACCGCCGCAATGAGCAGTTCTTC.

This chain uses TRBV5-5 with TRBJ2-2; D unclear. Between the trimmed V and J ends, which lost 1 base and 5 bases, there was a span of 9 bases. The germline V gene encodes CDR1 SGHKS and CDR2 YYEKEE (reference sequence). This CDR3 comprises 14 residues. The CDR3 reads CASSLFGPTGELFF. CDR3 nucleotides: TGTGCCAGCAGCTTGTTTGGGCCGACCGGGGAGCTGTTTTTT. The entire variable domain, with the rest obtained from reference TRBV5-5 and TRBJ2-2, is as follows: DAGVTQSPTHLIKTRGQQVTLRCSPISGHKSVSWYQQVLGQGPQFIFQYYEKEERGRGNFPDRFSARQFPNYSSELNVNALLLGDSALYLCASSLFGPTGELFFGEGSRLTVL.

The genes are TRBV9 and TRBJ1-2, with 11 bases that match TRBD1. V lost 4 bases to trimming and J lost 2 bases; unmatched junction nucleotides: 7. The CDR3 extends over 16 amino acids. The germline V gene has CDR1 SGDLS and CDR2 YYNGEE. The CDR3 DNA reads as TGTGCCAGCAGCCCCCTGGGGACAGGGGGAAACTATGGCTACACCTTC. It specifies CASSPLGTGGNYGYTF.

There are many counts of this clonotype. The CDR3 region has the DNA TGTGCCAGCAGTTTGGTGAGGGGAGGCACTGAAGCTTTCTTT. Translation gives CASSLVRGGTEAFF. The chain is built from TRBV12-3 or TRBV12-4 and TRBJ1-1; weak D call: TRBD1 (5 bases). CDR3 length: 14 residues. The V end lost 3 bases, the J end lost 4 bases, and 12 bases lay between the germline ends.

This clonotype was observed a few times. The chain couples TRBV29-1 to TRBJ1-2; 9 bases fit TRBD1. Trimming at V came to 7 bases and at J to 4 bases, leaving 1 base not matched to a gene. The CDR3 totals 11 residues. From germline, CDR1 is SQVTM and CDR2 ANQGSEA. For the CDR3, the DNA is TGCAGCGCGACAGGGGGCTATGGCTACACCTTC. Residues: CSATGGYGYTF.

The J gene is TRBJ2-7, the V gene TRBV4-1, with no clear D. The CDR3 totals 15 residues. CDR1 MGHRA and CDR2 YSYEKL come from the germline V gene. V lost 1 base and J lost 6, with 16 bases in between. CDR3 loop: CASSQGSELGTEQYF. DNA of the CDR3: TGCGCCAGCAGCCAAGGGTCGGAGCTAGGTACCGAGCAGTACTTC.

On this clonotype: The junction differs from germline at one of its ends, possibly a read error. J is TRBJ2-5 and V is TRBV7-3; D may match TRBD1 or TRBD2 (5 bases each). CDR1 is SGHTA, CDR2 FQGTGA, per germline. This CDR3 spans 13 amino acids. Written as DNA, the CDR3 is TGTGCCAGCTCCCTGGGGGACCATGAGACCCAGTACTTC. Residues: CASSLGDHETQYF.

The V gene is TRBV20-1, the J gene TRBJ2-1; no firm D call. Germline V CDR1 and CDR2: DFQATT, SNEGSKA (reference sequence). The V end lost 0 bases, the J end lost 5 bases, and 14 bases lay between the germline ends. This CDR3 comprises 15 residues. CDR3 residues: CSARDDPGPNNEQFF. The CDR3, as DNA: TGCAGTGCTAGAGATGATCCTGGTCCTAACAATGAGCAGTTCTTC.

This clonotype was detected a few times. The V and J genes are TRBV6-1 and TRBJ1-5; no firm D call. The CDR3 length is 15 residues. CDR1 MNHNS and CDR2 SASEGT come from the germline V gene. V dropped 0 bases and J dropped 4 bases, with 10 bases sitting between them. CDR3 bases: TGTGCCAGCAGTGAAGCAGGCGGCCCGAATCAGCCCCAGCATTTT. Encoded protein: CASSEAGGPNQPQHF.

CDR3 region: CAISGWLEGTTEAFF. The DNA of the CDR3 is TGTGCCATCAGTGGATGGTTAGAGGGAACCACTGAAGCTTTCTTT. The chain employs TRBV10-3 and TRBJ1-1; D gene ambiguous. This CDR3 has 15 residues. CDR1 and CDR2 (germline): ENHRY, SYGVKD. V was shortened by 4 bases and J by 4 bases, with 16 bases between the two germline ends.

This clonotype was counted many times. The rearrangement uses TRBV3-1 and TRBJ2-5, with D perhaps matching TRBD1 (6 bases). Germline loops: CDR1 LGHDT, CDR2 YNNKEL (reference sequence). CDR3 length: 14 residues. Trimming pared 4 bases from V and 4 bases from J, leaving 13 bases between. The CDR3 reads CASSPNRVGETQYF. DNA for the CDR3: TGTGCCAGCAGCCCCAACAGGGTCGGAGAGACCCAGTACTTC.

This clonotype showed up just a few times. The V and J genes are TRBV6-1 and TRBJ2-7; the match to TRBD2 covers 10 bases. With 4 bases clipped from V and 7 bases from J, the junction kept 7 bases outside the gene matches. The CDR3 has 14 residues. The germline V gene has CDR1 MNHNS and CDR2 SASEGT. CDR3 bases: TGTGCCAGCAGTGCCCTAGCGGGAGCAATTGAGCAGTACTTC. Its translation: CASSALAGAIEQYF.

This clonotype was counted many times. The junction departs from germline at one end; a sequencing error may be responsible. The chain combines TRBV12-3 or TRBV12-4 with TRBJ1-4, with D unclear. The CDR3 contains 12 residues. CDR3 residues: CASSLVGEKLFF. CDR3 sequence (DNA): TGTGCCAGCAGCTTAGTCGGCGAAAAACTGTTTTTT.

The rearrangement uses TRBV6-9 and TRBJ2-2, with 8 bases lining up with TRBD1. The CDR3 consists of 18 residues. V trimming: 2 bases; J trimming: 5 bases; junction bases outside the gene matches: 13. In germline, CDR1 is MNHGY, CDR2 SVAAGI. For the CDR3, the DNA is TGTGCCAGCAGTTATGGGACAGGACCCATGGGCGGAACCGGGGAGCTGTTTTTT. This sequence encodes CASSYGTGPMGGTGELFF.

Only one count was recorded for this clonotype. The CDR3 DNA reads TGTGCCAGCTCAACTATCGCGGGGGCTGATGAGCAGTTCTTC. Its protein is CASSTIAGADEQFF. The rearrangement links TRBV18 to TRBJ2-1; tentatively, D is TRBD2 (7 bases). This CDR3 comprises 14 residues. The V end lost 5 bases, the J end lost 8 bases, and 16 bases lay between the germline ends. Germline V gene sequence: CDR1 KGHSH, CDR2 LQKENI.

The rearrangement uses TRBV20-1 and TRBJ1-1, with 9 bases lining up with TRBD1. CDR1 is DFQATT and CDR2 is SNEGSKA in the germline V gene (reference sequence). V shed 6 bases, J shed 7 bases, and the junction held 15 bases outside the gene matches. The length of the CDR3 is 15 residues. CDR3 in amino acids: CSAPGTGKVYGEAFF. The CDR3, as DNA: TGCAGTGCCCCCGGGACAGGGAAGGTGTATGGTGAAGCTTTCTTT.

This clonotype was picked up a small number of times. V gene TRBV12-5 combines with J gene TRBJ1-1; D is possibly TRBD1 (6 bases). Germline assignment: CDR1 LGHNT and CDR2 FRNRAP. This CDR3 is 16 amino acids long. V lost 6 bases and J lost 2, with 19 bases in between. CDR3 coding DNA: TGTGCTAGTGGCTACCTCAGGGGCCGCACTAACACTGAAGCTTTCTTT. As protein: CASGYLRGRTNTEAFF.

This clonotype has only a few counts. This chain links TRBV27 with TRBJ1-1; D may be TRBD1 (6 bases). Between the trimmed V and J ends, which lost 6 bases and 4 bases, there was a span of 15 bases. CDR3 length equals 14 residues. Germline V CDR1 and CDR2: MNHEY, SMNVEV (reference sequence). For the CDR3, the DNA is TGTGCCAGCAGCTATAGACAGGCGGGCACTGAAGCTTTCTTT. Translating gives CASSYRQAGTEAFF.

The J gene is TRBJ1-3, the V gene TRBV3-1, with D possibly matching TRBD1 (6 bases). Germline CDR1 is LGHDT and CDR2 is YNNKEL (reference sequence). The CDR3 is made up of 14 amino acids. Trimming pared 3 bases from V and 4 bases from J, leaving 10 bases between. CDR3 loop: CASSHRRGGNTIYF. Here the CDR3 DNA reads TGTGCCAGCAGCCATCGCAGGGGAGGAAACACCATATATTTT.

The table lists this clonotype with a few counts. The V and J genes are TRBV2 and TRBJ2-7; 8 nucleotides line up with TRBD2. Germline loops: CDR1 SNHLY, CDR2 FYNNEI. V shed 6 bases, J shed 4 bases, and the junction held 14 bases outside the gene matches. CDR3 length: 16 amino acids. CDR3 in amino acids: CASSSRRVAGTYEQYF. Here the CDR3 DNA reads TGTGCCAGCAGCTCCCGCCGGGTAGCGGGAACTTACGAGCAGTACTTC.